Listed here is a single TCR beta chain. Each CDR3 protein gets one entry after TCRdb re-called the 5' RACE reads with MiXCR. The table records roughly 250,000 distinct CDR3 sequences, about 14% of them present only once. The data derive from a study of identical twins. V was shortened by 5 bases and J by 7 bases, with 8 bases between the two germline ends. Germline V lookup: CDR1 SEHNR, CDR2 FQNEAQ (reference sequence). The CDR3 consists of 12 residues. This TCR was sampled from a woman aged 18-30 years in good health. This rearrangement joins TRBV7-9 to TRBJ2-2; no clear D. The material sequenced was memory (CD45RO+) T cells sorted from blood. CDR3 in amino acids: CASSPDVGELFF. The DNA of the CDR3 is TGTGCCAGCAGCCCGGATGTCGGGGAGCTGTTTTTT. The whole variable domain, remainder taken from reference TRBV7-9 and TRBJ2-2, is DTGVSQNPRHKITKRGQNVTFRCDPISEHNRLYWYRQTLGQGPEFLTYFQNEAQLEKSRLLSDRFSAERPKGSFSTLEIQRTEQGDSAMYLCASSPDVGELFFGEGSRLTVL.